This T cell receptor beta chain appears in the sequencing data of a study of glioma-infiltrating T cells after dendritic cell vaccination. Whole-study results and caveats: Patients with more pretreatment TILs had longer time to progression and survival.

Here immunoSEQ multiplex PCR was the method, and the copy in TCRdb shows in-frame clones only, minus some. Of about 76,000 clones in the sample, around 87% were seen once. Comments on this clone: The antigen remains unidentified.

Time point here: after dendritic cell vaccination, including at tumor progression/relapse. Looked up from germline, CDR1 is MNHEY and CDR2 is SMNVEV (reference sequence). V shed 5 bases, J shed 1 base, and the junction held 11 bases outside the gene matches. This CDR3 is 16 amino acids long. Specimen: blood, collected after dendritic cell vaccination. This clonotype originated in a human donor with glioblastoma. The gene calls are TRBV27 and TRBJ2-7, with 7 bases identical to TRBD1. CDR3 amino acids: CASSPIPRTGSYEQYF. CDR3 DNA: TGTGCCAGCAGTCCTATACCCAGGACAGGTTCCTACGAGCAGTACTTC.